Below are 11 T cell receptor beta chains sequenced from a single sample in a study of identifying expanded T cells in peripheral blood (dated by TCRdb to about 2019). Library creation used the immunoSEQ multiplex PCR assay. TCRdb took this table from immuneACCESS and kept in-frame rearrangements with V and J called. Such tables lack part of the clones; where checked against another copy, unresolved V genes explain under half of the gap, and the rest is unexplained. This sample has 60,000 to 65,000 clones in its table, and around four fifths of those were observed once. About a fifth of the sample is taken by the ten largest. The sample was blood. These receptors all stem from a person between 18 and 70 years old in good health.

The J gene is TRBJ2-1, the V gene TRBV18; possibly TRBD1 for D (6 bases). V dropped 2 bases and J dropped 4 bases, with 18 bases sitting between them. CDR1 is KGHSH and CDR2 is LQKENI in the germline V gene. The CDR3 loop spans 17 amino acids. CDR3 nucleotides: TGTGCCAGCTCACCAAGTCCCCCAGGGGTCTTATACAATGAGCAGTTCTTC. This translates into CASSPSPPGVLYNEQFF.

This clone was found a few times. V and J are TRBV10-3 and TRBJ2-1; 13 bases are a match to TRBD2. The CDR3 has 17 residues. Trimming at V came to 2 bases and at J to 4 bases, leaving 5 bases not matched to a gene. Germline CDR1 reads ENHRY; CDR2 reads SYGVKD. This CDR3 is CAISEPGLAGAYNEQFF. The CDR3 region has the DNA TGTGCCATCAGTGAGCCCGGACTAGCGGGGGCGTACAATGAGCAGTTCTTC.

The V gene is TRBV27, the J gene TRBJ2-3; 10 nucleotides line up with TRBD2. J gave up 2 bases and V 5 bases, and 22 bases lay outside the gene matches. The CDR3 runs to 21 residues. Germline lookup yields CDR1 MNHEY and CDR2 SMNVEV (reference sequence). CDR3: CASSPPMGLAGGPRNTDTQYF. DNA for the CDR3: TGTGCCAGCAGTCCACCAATGGGTTTAGCGGGGGGTCCTCGAAACACAGATACGCAGTATTTT.

This rearrangement joins TRBV7-8 to TRBJ2-7; 8 bases line up with TRBD1. Unmatched junction bases numbered 3, after V lost 5 bases and J lost 3 bases. The CDR3 length is 13 residues. Germline CDR1 is SGHVS and CDR2 is FQNEAQ. The CDR3 reads CASSAGQDYEQYF. The CDR3 DNA follows: TGTGCCAGCAGCGCGGGACAGGACTACGAGCAGTACTTC.

This chain connects TRBV2 to TRBJ2-7, with D perhaps being TRBD1 or TRBD2 (5 bases each). The germline V gene encodes CDR1 SNHLY and CDR2 FYNNEI. There are 13 residues in the CDR3. Deletions cut 5 bases from V and 5 bases from J, with 13 bases between. The CDR3 nucleotides read TGTGCCAGCAGTCGGGACGGACGGAACGAGCAGTACTTC. Its translation: CASSRDGRNEQYF.

The gene calls are TRBV27 and TRBJ2-3; D unclear. V was shortened by 2 bases and J by 8 bases, with 2 bases between the two germline ends. This CDR3 is built from 10 residues. Germline V gene sequence: CDR1 MNHEY, CDR2 SMNVEV (reference sequence). The CDR3 DNA sequence: TGTGCCAGCAGTTTACCTACGCAGTATTTT. Amino acids: CASSLPTQYF.

This clone showed up just once. The sample holds other DNA sequences that translate to the same CDR3. This sequence joins TRBV20-1 and TRBJ2-5, with D perhaps assigned TRBD1 or TRBD2 (5 bases each). Trimming cost V 6 bases and J 4 bases, with 9 bases left between them. The length of the CDR3 is 11 residues. The germline gives CDR1 DFQATT, CDR2 SNEGSKA (reference sequence). CDR3 protein: CSAGAGETQYF. The CDR3 DNA reads TGCAGTGCCGGGGCGGGAGAGACCCAGTACTTC.

The CDR3 sequence is CASSGTPEGEQYV. The CDR3 DNA is TGTGCCAGCAGTGGGACCCCGGAGGGCGAGCAGTACGTC. This chain connects TRBV6-1 to TRBJ2-7; tentative D call: TRBD2 (6 bases). CDR3 size: 13 residues. Trimming cost V 4 bases and J 6 bases, with 13 bases left between them. Germline assignment: CDR1 MNHNS and CDR2 SASEGT.

This chain joins TRBV19 and TRBJ2-3; TRBD2 agrees at 9 bases. The V and J ends lost 5 bases and 4 bases, in that order; junction bases with no gene match: 4. This CDR3 contains 14 residues. CDR1 LNHDA and CDR2 SQIVND come from the germline V gene (reference sequence). Written as DNA, the CDR3 is TGTGCCAGTAGTTTAGCGGGAGTCCCAGATACGCAGTATTTT. Translation gives CASSLAGVPDTQYF.

The sample holds a few counts of this clone. The V and J genes are TRBV5-6 and TRBJ2-3, with 7 bases fitting TRBD1. V shed 2 bases, J shed 0 bases, and the junction held 6 bases outside the gene matches. From germline, CDR1 is SGHDT and CDR2 YYEEEE. The CDR3 runs to 16 residues. The DNA of the CDR3 is TGTGCCAGCAGCTTACGACAGGGAGTTAGCACAGATACGCAGTATTTT. It yields the protein CASSLRQGVSTDTQYF.

The chain joins TRBV2 to TRBJ1-1; the D is unclear. The germline gives CDR1 SNHLY, CDR2 FYNNEI. The CDR3 has 11 residues. Trimming removed 7 bases at V and 4 bases at J, with 7 bases between. CDR3 DNA: TGTGCCAGCACATCGGGCACTGAAGCTTTCTTT. It is translated as CASTSGTEAFF.